These 10 T cell receptor beta chains share one sample of origin, sequenced in a study of HIV-infected patients and healthy controls. The repertoire came from unfractionated whole blood and reflected all unsorted peripheral T cells. Alpha and beta constant-region primers primed reverse transcription of approximately 500 ng RNA. Separate chain-specific third strand synthesis with multiplexing indices produced the alpha and beta libraries. One entry per CDR3 protein results from TCRdb running MiXCR on the 5' RACE reads. The profile covers 15,000 to 20,000 distinct CDR3 sequences, with around 5.5% appearing a single time and 1.9% taken by the ten largest. Sequencing was done on a sample of blood. These TCRs come from an adult in good health.

This clonotype occurred many times. V is TRBV18 and J is TRBJ2-7; 9 nucleotides match TRBD1. The CDR3 consists of 18 residues. Per germline, CDR1 KGHSH and CDR2 LQKENI. V was pared by 0 bases and J by 6 bases, with 15 bases of the junction left unmatched. The CDR3 loop reads CASSPPYYFGGQGSEQYF. In DNA form, the CDR3 reads TGTGCCAGCTCACCACCCTATTATTTTGGAGGACAGGGGTCCGAGCAGTACTTC. Full variable domain (missing parts from reference TRBV18 and TRBJ2-7): NAGVMQNPRHLVRRRGQEARLRCSPMKGHSHVYWYRQLPEEGLKFMVYLQKENIIDESGMPKERFSAEFPKEGPSILRIQQVVRGDSAAYFCASSPPYYFGGQGSEQYFGPGTRLTVT.

The V gene is TRBV6-1, the J gene TRBJ2-7; TRBD1 matches 10 bases. J gave up 3 bases and V 2 bases, and 1 base lay outside the gene matches. Germline lookup yields CDR1 MNHNS and CDR2 SASEGT. This CDR3 comprises 14 residues. The DNA for the CDR3 is TGTGCCAGCAGTGAATGGGACAGGGGCTACGAGCAGTACTTC. This encodes CASSEWDRGYEQYF.

This clonotype came up many times. V and J are TRBV28 and TRBJ1-1, with unresolved D. V was cut by 6 bases and J by 4 bases, with 3 bases left in between. Germline CDR1 reads MDHEN; CDR2 reads SYDVKM. This CDR3 has 10 residues. The CDR3 DNA follows: TGTGCCAGCAGAAGCACTGAAGCTTTCTTT. Translated: CASRSTEAFF.

This clonotype was picked up many times. CDR3 sequence reads: CASSEYGNYGYTF. CDR3 sequence (DNA): TGTGCCAGCAGTGAATACGGAAACTATGGCTACACCTTC. The J gene is TRBJ1-2, the V gene TRBV25-1; D ambiguous. The CDR3 loop spans 13 amino acids. Germline CDR1 is MGHDK and CDR2 is SYGVNS. Trimming cost V 0 bases and J 2 bases, with 4 bases left between them.

This clonotype was detected many times. This chain joins TRBV6-7 and TRBJ2-7; D remains unclear. TRBV6-7 is an ORF, with its function uncertain. V gave up 0 bases and J gave up 0 bases, with 15 bases separating them. The CDR3 contains 17 residues. CDR3: CASSYSVAGCSSYEQYF. The CDR3 DNA is TGTGCCAGCAGTTACTCAGTCGCCGGGTGCAGCTCCTACGAGCAGTACTTC.

The table lists this clonotype with many counts. The V and J genes are TRBV12-3 or TRBV12-4 and TRBJ2-5; 11 positions match TRBD1. V shed 3 bases and J 4 bases; nucleotides not matched to a gene: 19. CDR3 length: 20 amino acids. CDR3 sequence (DNA): TGTGCCAGCAGTTTTTTCCTACGGGGTCGAACCGGGACAGGGGGAGAGACCCAGTACTTC. It codes for CASSFFLRGRTGTGGETQYF.

This rearrangement joins TRBV29-1 to TRBJ2-3; D gene unclear. The V and J ends lost 2 bases and 0 bases respectively, with 15 bases between them. This CDR3 has 16 amino acids. Germline V lookup: CDR1 SQVTM, CDR2 ANQGSEA. The CDR3 region has the DNA TGCAGCGTTGAAAGCCGGACCGCCTCTAGCACAGATACGCAGTATTTT. Residues: CSVESRTASSTDTQYF.

This chain uses TRBV19 with TRBJ1-1, with 7 bases fitting TRBD1. V trimming: 8 bases; J trimming: 8 bases; junction bases outside the gene matches: 8. Germline assignment: CDR1 LNHDA and CDR2 SQIVND (reference sequence). This CDR3 has 12 residues. The chain's CDR3 is CASGRDSGEAFF. DNA of the CDR3: TGTGCCAGTGGTCGGGACAGCGGCGAAGCTTTCTTT. Full variable domain (outside the CDR3, taken from reference TRBV19 and TRBJ1-1): DGGITQSPKYLFRKEGQNVTLSCEQNLNHDAMYWYRQDPGQGLRLIYYSQIVNDFQKGDIAEGYSVSREKKESFPLTVTSAQKNPTAFYLCASGRDSGEAFFGQGTRLTVV.

This clonotype was counted only a few times. V usage is TRBV20-1 and J usage is TRBJ2-3; 11 bases align to TRBD2. J lost 4 bases, V lost 1 base, and 10 bases had no gene match. Germline V CDR1 and CDR2: DFQATT, SNEGSKA (reference sequence). The CDR3 is made up of 17 amino acids. The CDR3 spells CSARVTSGGGNADTQYF. DNA of the CDR3: TGCAGTGCTAGAGTCACTAGCGGGGGTGGTAATGCAGATACGCAGTATTTT.

This clonotype was seen ten or more times. The chain uses TRBV29-1 and TRBJ2-2, with 7 bases matching TRBD1. The CDR3 runs 15 residues. Losses at the gene ends were 1 base for V and 4 bases for J; bases not matched to a gene: 6. Germline CDR1 SQVTM, CDR2 ANQGSEA. The CDR3 bases are TGCAGCGTTGAAGTCCAGGGGGTCGGCACCGGGGAGCTGTTTTTT. As protein: CSVEVQGVGTGELFF.